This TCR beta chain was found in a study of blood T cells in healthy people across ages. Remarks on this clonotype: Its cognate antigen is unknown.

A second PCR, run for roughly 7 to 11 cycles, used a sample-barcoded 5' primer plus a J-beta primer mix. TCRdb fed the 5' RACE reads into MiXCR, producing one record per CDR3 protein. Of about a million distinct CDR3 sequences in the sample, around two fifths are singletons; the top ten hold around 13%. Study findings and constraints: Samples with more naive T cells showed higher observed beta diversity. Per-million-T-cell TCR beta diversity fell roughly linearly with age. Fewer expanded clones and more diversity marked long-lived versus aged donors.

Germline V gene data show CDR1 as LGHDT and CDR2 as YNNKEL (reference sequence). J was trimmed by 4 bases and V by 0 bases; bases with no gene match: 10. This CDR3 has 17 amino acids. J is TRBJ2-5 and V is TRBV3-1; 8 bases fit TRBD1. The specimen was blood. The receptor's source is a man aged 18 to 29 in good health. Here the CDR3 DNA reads TGTGCCAGCAGCCAAGATCTTGACAGGGGTTTAAGAGAGACCCAGTACTTC. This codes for CASSQDLDRGLRETQYF.